This record concerns one T cell receptor (beta chain) sequence. Its antigen is currently not known. Per-base quality was not reported, and no clone a single base away is much larger than it. CDR1 is given as SGHRS and CDR2 as YFSETQ, both from the germline V gene. The V end loses 1 base and the J end loses 0 bases, and a stretch of 9 bases separates them. The CDR3 starts with the cysteine, ends with the phenylalanine, and has 15 residues. The sequence is cut down to CDR3 DNA, 45 bases in frame from base 1. All of the isolated RNA was reverse transcribed with the High Capacity cDNA Reverse Transcription Kit, so expressed TCRB transcripts were sequenced. For stem cell-like memory T cell samples, survey-depth immunoSEQ sequencing was used, averaging approximately 910,000 total reads per sample. Sorted cells were lysed in RLT buffer, and RNA was extracted using DNase-treated RNeasy Micro or Mini kits according to cell number. To prevent cross-contamination, each cell subset was processed individually, whereas patient and healthy donor samples were processed jointly. Using the immunoSEQ multiplex PCR, TCRB sequences were amplified from cDNA into 87-bp fragments spanning the CDR3 region. Sequencing of the amplicons was done on the Illumina HiSeq platform. The published analysis was carried out like this. PCR bias was corrected computationally using synthetic template baselines, and reads within Hamming distance 2 were collapsed, with unmergeable singletons discarded. By aligning reads against IMGT, V, D and J genes, CDR3 length, and insertions or deletions at six rearrangement sites were assigned. Within each subset, clonotype counts were normalized to sorted cell number, and only after that were true diversity and Gini coefficients computed with the tcR R package. Repertoire sharing was quantified using the overlap coefficient calculated on TCRB nucleotide sequences. The source is immuneACCESS, and TCRdb retained only in-frame sequences with V and J called. Part of the clones is not carried over; for the studies checked, unresolved V genes explain less than half of this, and the remainder is unexplained. The V and J calls and clone size come from that table; D and trimming were worked out from the DNA. For this sample the table gives more than 25,000 clones, of which roughly half were detected only once. The ten largest clones capture roughly 0.29% of the sample.

The data derive from a study of beta chain features in type 1 diabetes (dated by TCRdb to the late 2010s). In the study overall: No differences in mean age, gender distribution, total cell number or subset yield were found between patients and healthy donors. Across all samples, 107,917,701 sorted cells were examined, and cell number per subset correlated strongly with RNA yield. In the study, recently diagnosed type 1 diabetes patients and matched healthy donors were compared on the TCRB repertoires of their sorted circulating CD4+ T cell subsets. Regulatory and stem cell-like memory subsets were obtained from only 8 patients and about eight healthy donors, while naive and central memory subsets were obtained from all 30 or so donors. Overall study results and their limits: Naive, central memory and regulatory TCRB repertoires appeared to be more similar among patients than among healthy donors. Shorter templates might be favored by PCR, yet because patient and control samples were amplified and corrected together, any such skew would affect both groups equally. Because the HLA sub-analyses included only small numbers of individuals, any influence of HLA type on TCRB rearrangement was left unresolved. Sequencing cDNA rather than genomic DNA could over-represent highly expressing activated cells, although activation and CD3 levels did not differ between groups. At VDJ recombination sites, type 1 diabetes patients had fewer insertions and more deleted nucleotides, which implies abnormalities in thymic rearrangement. A moderate but significant shortening of TCRB CDR3 length was observed in type 1 diabetes patients in all four CD4+ subsets.

A single peripheral blood draw of approximately 120 mL on average was collected from each donor into heparinised tubes. A BD FACSAria II and a panel including CD45RO, CCR7, CD25, CD127, CD95 and CD27 were used to sort naive, central memory, regulatory and stem cell-like memory CD4+ T cells. All sorted populations exceeded 95% purity. PBMCs were isolated immediately by Lymphoprep density gradient centrifugation and stained directly without culture. To minimize batch effects, samples were stained and sorted in pairs, one healthy donor with one patient per experiment. This TCR was recovered from a man aged 25-40 years with type 1 diabetes. The chain employs TRBV5-1 and TRBJ2-3, with an unclear D gene assignment. The sequencing input was stem cell memory CD4+ T cells from blood. This specimen's cell subset or site label, interpreted: stem cell-like memory CD4+ T cells. The sequenced DNA: TGCGCCAGCAGCTTGCGTCCGGGTAGCACAGATACGCAGTATTTT. Its product reads: CASSLRPGSTDTQYF.